Listed below are T cell receptor beta chains from one sample, sequenced in a study of T cell changes during pregnancy in multiple sclerosis. Sequenced by immunoSEQ multiplex PCR; TCRdb stores in-frame clones only, minus some. The table lists roughly 50,000 clones, approximately 91% of them singletons, with approximately 1.1% in the top ten. The sample consisted of peripheral blood, taken after pregnancy. All receptors derive from a female donor in good health, enrolled as a control in a pregnancy study. Each CDR3 is given with its conserved first and last residue. The D gene is left open where the match is weak. Part of the rows lack a size; the others show once, few, many or a class for expanded clones.

CDR3aa,CDR3nt,j_gene,d_gene,len,v_gene,abundance
CASSLSSSGRAGELFF,TGTGCCAGCAGTTTATCATCTAGCGGGAGGGCCGGGGAGCTGTTTTTT,TRBJ2-2,TRBD2,16,TRBV28,-
CASSLETGGGYTF,TGTGCCAGCAGCTTAGAAACAGGGGGCGGCTACACCTTC,TRBJ1-2,TRBD1,13,TRBV7-6,-
CASSQGGRAGEQYF,TGCGCCAGCAGCCAAGGAGGGAGAGCGGGGGAGCAGTACTTC,TRBJ2-7,TRBD2,14,TRBV4-1,-
CASSGQPGHTEAFF,TGTGCCAGCAGTGGACAGCCCGGTCACACTGAAGCTTTCTTT,TRBJ1-1,-,14,TRBV6-6,-
CASSGMDRGDYNSPLHF,TGTGCCAGCAGTGGGATGGACAGGGGCGATTATAATTCACCCCTCCACTTT,TRBJ1-6,TRBD1,17,TRBV25-1,-
CASSFRDSNTEAFF,TGTGCCAGCAGCTTTCGGGACTCAAACACTGAAGCTTTCTTT,TRBJ1-1,-,14,TRBV7-9,-
CASSLNPGTGGRQPQHF,TGCGCCAGCAGCCTTAACCCCGGGACAGGGGGGAGACAGCCCCAGCATTTT,TRBJ1-5,TRBD1,17,TRBV4-1,-
CASINTAAIYGYTF,TGTGCCAGCATTAATACAGCCGCCATCTATGGCTACACCTTC,TRBJ1-2,-,14,TRBV6-1,-
CASSLAGTGKGYTF,TGCGCCAGCAGCTTGGCCGGGACAGGGAAGGGCTACACCTTC,TRBJ1-2,TRBD1,14,TRBV5-1,few
CASSPVSGRSLDEQYF,TGTGCCAGCAGTCCCGTTAGCGGGAGAAGTTTGGACGAGCAGTACTTC,TRBJ2-7,TRBD2,16,TRBV28,-
CASSNTANYEQYF,TGTGCCAGCTCTAACACAGCCAACTACGAGCAGTACTTC,TRBJ2-7,-,13,TRBV18,few
CASSPKAGRASGNTIYF,TGTGCCAGCTCACCCAAGGCAGGGAGGGCTTCTGGAAACACCATATATTTT,TRBJ1-3,-,17,TRBV18,-
CASSVDSATRLSNQPQHF,TGTGCCAGCAGTGTCGACAGTGCTACCCGCCTTAGCAATCAGCCCCAGCATTTT,TRBJ1-5,-,18,TRBV28,-
CASSLQGGGSYEQYF,TGTGCCAGCAGTTTACAGGGCGGGGGCTCCTACGAGCAGTACTTC,TRBJ2-7,-,15,TRBV6-1,-
CASSYSTDTQYF,TGTGCCAGCAGTTACAGTACGGATACGCAGTATTTT,TRBJ2-3,-,12,TRBV28,-
CASSAGGGGAYEQYF,TGTGCCAGCAGTGCTGGGGGGGGAGGGGCCTACGAGCAGTACTTC,TRBJ2-7,TRBD2,15,TRBV6-1,few
CASSPGQGDPNYYEQYF,TGTGCCAGTAGCCCCGGACAGGGAGACCCCAACTACTACGAGCAGTACTTC,TRBJ2-7,TRBD1,17,TRBV19,-
CASSLPGTGTRGYTF,TGTGCCAGCAGTTTACCCGGGACAGGGACGCGAGGCTACACCTTC,TRBJ1-2,TRBD1,15,TRBV28,-
CASSPRPGPGETQYF,TGTGCCAGCAGTCCCCGGCCCGGCCCGGGAGAGACCCAGTACTTC,TRBJ2-5,-,15,TRBV6-5,-
CASRGQSTNEKLFF,TGTGCCAGTAGGGGACAATCAACTAATGAAAAACTGTTTTTT,TRBJ1-4,-,14,TRBV19,-
CASSTSVLPEQYF,TGCGCCAGCAGCACGTCGGTCCTCCCGGAGCAGTACTTC,TRBJ2-7,-,13,TRBV5-1,-
CASSVPGSRGNTIYF,TGTGCCAGCAGTGTACCCGGGTCGCGAGGAAACACCATATATTTT,TRBJ1-3,-,15,TRBV25-1,-
CASSWDMSYEQYF,TGCGCCAGCAGCTGGGACATGTCCTACGAGCAGTACTTC,TRBJ2-7,-,13,TRBV5-1,-
CASKDWDRLTGELFF,TGCGCCAGCAAGGATTGGGACAGATTAACCGGGGAGCTGTTTTTT,TRBJ2-2,TRBD1,15,TRBV5-1,once
CASSMGGRAKLGEQFF,TGTGCCAGTAGTATGGGCGGGAGGGCCAAGCTCGGTGAGCAGTTCTTC,TRBJ2-1,TRBD2,16,TRBV19,-
CSVEAGTNEKLFF,TGCAGCGTTGAGGCGGGAACTAATGAAAAACTGTTTTTT,TRBJ1-4,-,13,TRBV29-1,-
CASSPPPGSGNTIYF,TGTGCCAGCTCACCACCGCCAGGCTCTGGAAACACCATATATTTT,TRBJ1-3,-,15,TRBV18,-
CASSVGAGSGQPQHF,TGTGCCAGCAGCGTAGGGGCAGGGTCGGGTCAGCCCCAGCATTTT,TRBJ1-5,-,15,TRBV9,-
CASSLNPGQGNYGYTF,TGTGCCAGTAGTTTAAATCCGGGACAGGGGAACTATGGCTACACCTTC,TRBJ1-2,TRBD1,16,TRBV19,-
CASGLGGAYGYTF,TGTGCTAGTGGTTTAGGGGGGGCGTATGGCTACACCTTC,TRBJ1-2,-,13,TRBV12-5,-
CASSPHPGQGTNTEAFF,TGTGCCAGCAGCCCGCACCCGGGACAGGGGACGAACACTGAAGCTTTCTTT,TRBJ1-1,TRBD1,17,TRBV7-4,-
CASSAGTGWGSYEQYF,TGTGCCAGTAGCGCCGGGACAGGATGGGGATCCTACGAGCAGTACTTC,TRBJ2-7,TRBD1,16,TRBV19,few
CASSDPPAKNIQYF,TGTGCCAGCAGTGACCCCCCGGCCAAAAACATTCAGTACTTC,TRBJ2-4,-,14,TRBV2,-
CASSLGLVNTGELFF,TGCGCCAGCAGCTTAGGACTAGTCAACACCGGGGAGCTGTTTTTT,TRBJ2-2,TRBD2,15,TRBV5-1,-
CASSPGQGTSPLHF,TGTGCCAGTAGTCCGGGACAGGGAACTTCACCCCTCCACTTT,TRBJ1-6,TRBD1,14,TRBV19,-
CASRRETDTQYF,TGTGCCAGCCGGCGGGAGACAGATACGCAGTATTTT,TRBJ2-3,TRBD2,12,TRBV7-2,-
CASSQVLGGEKLFF,TGCGCCAGCAGCCAGGTCTTGGGAGGTGAAAAACTGTTTTTT,TRBJ1-4,-,14,TRBV5-1,-
CASSLARGSWGAGTDTQYF,TGTGCCAGCAGCTTAGCGCGGGGGTCTTGGGGAGCCGGGACAGATACGCAGTATTTT,TRBJ2-3,TRBD2,19,TRBV7-6,once
CASSPPGGYEQYF,TGTGCCAGCAGTCCCCCGGGGGGGTACGAGCAGTACTTC,TRBJ2-7,TRBD2,13,TRBV6-5,-
CASTPHGGDEQYF,TGTGCCAGCACCCCCCATGGCGGGGACGAGCAGTACTTC,TRBJ2-7,-,13,TRBV6-5,-
CASSMGQGRDEQYF,TGTGCCAGTAGTATGGGACAGGGAAGGGACGAGCAGTACTTC,TRBJ2-7,TRBD1,14,TRBV19,-
CTSSQETSGGIYEQYF,TGCACCAGCAGCCAGGAGACCAGCGGGGGGATCTACGAGCAGTACTTC,TRBJ2-7,-,16,TRBV1,-
CASSQRGSGANVLTF,TGCGCCAGCAGCCAAAGGGGGTCTGGGGCCAACGTCCTGACTTTC,TRBJ2-6,-,15,TRBV4-3,-
CASISRGGETQYF,TGTGCCAGCATCTCACGGGGGGGAGAGACCCAGTACTTC,TRBJ2-5,TRBD2,13,TRBV5-6,-
CASTQRSDRVYQETQYF,TGTGCCAGCACCCAAAGGTCGGACAGGGTGTACCAAGAGACCCAGTACTTC,TRBJ2-5,TRBD1,17,TRBV9,-
CASSVNTGARQPQHF,TGTGCCAGCAGTGTGAACACAGGGGCAAGGCAGCCCCAGCATTTT,TRBJ1-5,TRBD1,15,TRBV6-6,-
CASGLGQDRNSGELFF,TGTGCTAGTGGTTTGGGACAAGACAGGAACAGCGGGGAGCTGTTTTTT,TRBJ2-2,-,16,TRBV12-5,-
CASSLRDSVYEQYF,TGTGCCAGCAGCCTCCGGGACTCGGTCTACGAGCAGTACTTC,TRBJ2-7,-,14,TRBV7-9,-